Given below is one T cell receptor beta chain in context. Its antigen remains unidentified. These data come from a study of cytomegalovirus exposure and HLA in healthy donors. Turning to the study itself: Out of about 190 million T cells, an earlier analysis found roughly 100 million unique TCR beta sequences in total.

These donors, healthy bone marrow donors, were studied. In the PCR, 60 Vbeta and 13 Jbeta primers were used. The data were produced by immunoSEQ multiplex PCR, yet TCRdb's version contains in-frame clones alone and is incomplete. The sample yields 180,000 or so clones, around 83% seen once. Whole-study findings and limits: A later analysis showed TCR association rates differing by HLA locus, peaking at DRB1 and lowest at HLA-C.

Germline loops: CDR1 KGHSH, CDR2 LQKENI. The CDR3 spans 14 residues. V lost 0 bases, J lost 4 bases, and 10 bases lay in between. The origin of this receptor is a woman aged 50 to 60 in good health and CMV-seropositive. The rearrangement joins TRBV18 to TRBJ2-7; D is possibly TRBD1 (6 bases). Source material: PBMCs. CDR3 coding DNA: TGTGCCAGCTCACCACCTGGACAGAATTACGAGCAGTACTTC. Translated, it gives CASSPPGQNYEQYF.